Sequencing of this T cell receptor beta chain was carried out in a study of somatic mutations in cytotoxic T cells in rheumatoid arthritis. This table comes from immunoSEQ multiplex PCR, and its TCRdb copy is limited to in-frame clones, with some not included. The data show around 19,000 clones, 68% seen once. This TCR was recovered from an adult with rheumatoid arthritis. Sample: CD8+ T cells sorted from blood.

For the CDR3, the DNA is TGTGCCACCAGCAGAGTTAGCAATCAGCCCCAGCATTTT. Amino acids: CATSRVSNQPQHF. The V gene is TRBV15, the J gene TRBJ1-5; D unresolved. Trimming removed 1 base at V and 0 bases at J, with 1 base between. CDR3 length equals 13 residues. CDR1 is LNHNV and CDR2 is YYDKDF in the germline V gene (reference sequence).